The clone carrying this T cell receptor (beta chain) has only one observation. J was trimmed by 0 bases and V by 4 bases; bases with no gene match: 6. In germline, CDR1 is SGHTS, CDR2 YDEGEE. The CDR3 is 16 amino acids. The data were obtained in a study of cytomegalovirus exposure and HLA in healthy donors. Use of 60 Vbeta and 13 Jbeta primers characterized the PCR. Generated by immunoSEQ multiplex PCR, the TCRdb table keeps only in-frame clones and is missing some. The sample gives under 200,000 clones, 65% to 85% of which show up once; around 6.1% is in the top ten. The chain has TRBV5-8 and TRBJ1-5, with TRBD1 matching over 8 bases. The sample comprised PBMCs. This TCR came from a woman aged 25 to 39 in good health and CMV-seropositive. CDR3 coding DNA: TGTGCCAGCAGCGCGACAGGGGACTATAGCAATCAGCCCCAGCATTTT. Translation gives CASSATGDYSNQPQHF. The variable domain in full, completed from reference TRBV5-8 and TRBJ1-5, reads EAGVTQSPTHLIKTRGQQATLRCSPISGHTSVYWYQQALGLGLQFLLWYDEGEERNRGNFPPRFSGRQFPNYSSELNVNALELEDSALYLCASSATGDYSNQPQHFGDGTRLSIL.